Listed here are 12 T cell receptor beta chains from one sample, sequenced in a study of tumor and adjacent non-tumor tissue in lung cancer. RNA was extracted from bulk tissue without any cell sorting. Three rounds of nested PCR, following a modified ARM-PCR protocol, produced the TCRbeta library. Using its own MiXCR run on the multiplex PCR reads, TCRdb lists one record per CDR3 protein. The repertoire holds about 76,000 distinct CDR3 sequences, around 70% seen once, with around 13% in the top ten. Sequenced: lung tumor tissue. The receptors stem from a woman aged 70-85 years with non-small cell lung cancer.

Points on this clonotype: The conserved closing phenylalanine or tryptophan is absent in this CDR3, likely reflecting a read error. The gene calls are TRBV6-2 or TRBV6-3 and TRBJ2-1; D not certain. Germline CDR1 MNHEY, CDR2 SVGEGT. CDR3 length equals 13 residues. CDR3 DNA: TGTGCCGGCAGTTACTCGAGACTCATCGAGCAGTTCTTA. This codes for CAGSYSRLIEQFL.

About this clonotype itself: A read error is possible here, since a much larger clone lies one base away. The chain is built from TRBV28 and TRBJ1-1, with D tentatively TRBD1 (5 bases). The germline gives CDR1 MDHEN, CDR2 SYDVKM. The CDR3 has 16 residues. V lost 7 bases to trimming and J lost 0 bases, with 18 bases between them. The CDR3 reads CASIRMGGSLNTEAFF. Here the CDR3 DNA reads TGTGCCAGCATTCGCATGGGGGGGTCGCTGAACACTGAAGCTTTCTTT.

About this clonotype: The junction shows a germline mismatch at one end, possibly a read error. The CDR3 here is CGSSRQPTNGKLFF. The CDR3 coding sequence is TGTGGCAGCAGCCGACAGCCAACTAATGGAAAACTGTTTTTT. The chain joins TRBV6-6 to TRBJ1-4; the D gene is possibly TRBD1 (5 bases). Germline-derived CDR1 and CDR2 are MNHNY and SVGAGI (reference sequence). This CDR3 comprises 14 residues.

The sample holds one count of this clonotype. At one boundary the junction diverges from the germline segment, which might be a read error. This chain uses TRBV24-1 with TRBJ1-5; D call uncertain. The last part of the DNA fits TRBJ2-3 better; the J call may be wrong. CDR3 length equals 14 residues. Germline V gene data show CDR1 as KGHDR and CDR2 as SFDVKD. The CDR3 region is CATSNLSINQPQYF. The CDR3 region has the DNA TGCGCCACCAGTAATTTGTCGATCAATCAGCCCCAGTATTTT.

Of note for this clonotype: One junction end does not reproduce the germline sequence, and a read error may be involved. In DNA form, the CDR3 reads TGCAGCGTTGAGCTCACTAGCGGGAGATACACCGTGGAGCTCTTTTTT. It codes for CSVELTSGRYTVELFF. This sequence joins TRBV29-1 and TRBJ2-2, with TRBD2 identical over 11 bases. The germline gives CDR1 SQVTM, CDR2 ANQGSEA. This CDR3 contains 16 residues.

On this clonotype itself: A junction end diverges from the germline sequence, so it may reflect a read error. The rearrangement uses TRBV12-3 or TRBV12-4 and TRBJ2-3, with 7 bases fitting TRBD1. There are 14 residues in the CDR3. For the CDR3, the DNA is TGTGCCAGCACTTTAGACAGGGTTACAGATACGCAGTTTTTT. Translation: CASTLDRVTDTQFF.

The chain has TRBV18 and TRBJ2-2; D remains ambiguous. Per germline, CDR1 KGHSH and CDR2 LQKENI. V was trimmed by 3 bases and J by 0 bases, leaving 14 bases between them. This CDR3 is built from 17 residues. The CDR3, as DNA: TGTGCCAGCTCACCGACCTCGGCGAGCGCGAACACCGGGGAGCTGTTTTTT. Amino acids: CASSPTSASANTGELFF.

A note on this clonotype: A junction boundary mismatches the germline segment, possibly from a read error. This sequence joins TRBV4-2 and TRBJ2-3; maybe TRBD1 (5 bases). This CDR3 is built from 16 residues. The V gene's germline CDR1 is LGHNA and CDR2 YNFKEQ. The CDR3 nucleotides are TGTGCCAGCATCCAAGGGGTTAGTGGGAACCGGGATACGCAGTATTTT. Translating gives CASIQGVSGNRDTQYF.

Regarding this clonotype: One end of the junction varies from germline; a read error may be responsible. J is TRBJ2-6 and V is TRBV6-2 or TRBV6-3; D is possibly TRBD1 (5 bases). Germline V gene lookup returns CDR1 MNHEY and CDR2 SVGEGT. This CDR3 spans 17 amino acids. In DNA, the CDR3 is TGTGACAGCGTCCGCCTTGAAGGGGTCTCTGGGGCCAACGTCCTGACTTTC. It is translated as CDSVRLEGVSGANVLTF.

CDR3 sequence (DNA): TGCAGCGTTGCCAGGGCTGAGAATTTGCCCCTCCACTTT. Amino acids: CSVARAENLPLHF. V and J are TRBV29-1 and TRBJ1-6; possibly TRBD1 for D (5 bases). The CDR3 has 13 residues. The germline gives CDR1 SQVTM, CDR2 ANQGSEA. With 4 bases removed from V and 13 bases from J, the gap between germline ends came to 17 bases.

As regards this clonotype: A clone one base away is much larger, so this may be a read error. The rearrangement uses TRBV14 and TRBJ2-5; 7 bases agree with TRBD1. This CDR3 spans 17 amino acids. The V gene's germline CDR1 is SGHDN and CDR2 FVKESK. Trimming cost V 0 bases and J 7 bases; bases outside gene matches: 14. The CDR3 DNA reads TGTGCCAGCAGCCAAGATCTGAACAGGGGATCGATCAGGACCCAGTACTTC. This gives the protein CASSQDLNRGSIRTQYF.

This clonotype is a singleton in its sample. Because the CDR3 is missing its conserved closing phenylalanine or tryptophan, this is likely a read error. Because the CDR3's place on the DNA is in doubt, the DNA is left out and the CDR3 is given as listed by TCRdb. The chain carries TRBV10-2 and TRBJ2-7; the D call TRBD1 from the table was never checked on the DNA. Germline V lookup: CDR1 WSHSY, CDR2 SAAADI. From its first to its last residue, the CDR3 has 13 amino acids. CDR3 residues: CASSDRGTYEHYY.